Detailed here is one TCR beta chain. Its antigen is unknown. Per germline, CDR1 MNHEY and CDR2 SMNVEV (reference sequence). The CDR3 runs 18 residues. V was clipped by 0 bases and J by 0 bases; unmatched bases: 10. This sample is drawn from a study of cytomegalovirus exposure and HLA in healthy donors. Study-level points and caveats: Across donors, most TCRs were seen rarely, yet some public ones were widespread.

Using immunoSEQ multiplex PCR, the repertoire was profiled, and TCRdb retains in-frame clones only, with some absent. The table has 150,000 to 160,000 clones, roughly 84% seen once. The chain recombines TRBV27 with TRBJ1-1; 7 bases are a match to TRBD1. The TCR sequence derives from a human donor in good health. Sequencing used PBMCs. The CDR3 sequence: CASSLSRQGRRLNTEAFF. The CDR3 nucleotides are TGTGCCAGCAGTTTATCGCGACAGGGCCGTAGGCTGAACACTGAAGCTTTCTTT.